The 12 T cell receptor beta chains presented below share a single source sample, sequenced in a study of blood T cell repertoires in COVID-19. Sequencing used immunoSEQ multiplex PCR; TCRdb keeps in-frame clones, though not all of them. This sample has 350,000 to 450,000 clones, with roughly 90% found just once. The sequencing input was PBMCs or T cells enriched from blood (not recorded which). These receptor sequences come from a woman between 40 and 55 years old who had been exposed to COVID-19.

The chain joins TRBV13 to TRBJ2-2; tentatively, D is TRBD2 (5 bases). Trimming stripped 0 bases from V and 6 bases from J, with 11 bases between. The CDR3 sequence is 15 residues long. The germline gives CDR1 PRHDT, CDR2 FYEKMQ (reference sequence). Here the CDR3 reads CASSLGDSGSGELFF. In nucleotides, the CDR3 is TGTGCCAGCAGCTTAGGCGATTCGGGGTCCGGGGAGCTGTTTTTT.

V and J are TRBV7-2 and TRBJ1-1; D remains unclear. With 3 bases removed from V and 3 bases from J, the gap between germline ends came to 11 bases. CDR1 is SGHTA, CDR2 FQGNSA, per germline. The CDR3 covers 14 residues. CDR3 in DNA: TGTGCCAGCAGCTTCTCCAGGAAGCACACTGAAGCTTTCTTT. As protein: CASSFSRKHTEAFF. Full variable domain (remainder filled in from reference TRBV7-2 and TRBJ1-1): GAGVSQSPSNKVTEKGKDVELRCDPISGHTALYWYRQSLGQGLEFLIYFQGNSAPDKSGLPSDRFSAERTGGSVSTLTIQRTQQEDSAVYLCASSFSRKHTEAFFGQGTRLTVV.

This chain uses TRBV19 with TRBJ1-3; 10 positions match TRBD1. Germline V gives CDR1 LNHDA, CDR2 SQIVND (reference sequence). The CDR3 sequence is 17 residues long. The V gene end was trimmed by 4 bases and the J gene end by 3 bases; junction bases not matched to a gene: 9. The CDR3 spells CASSTRTTGGRGNTIYF. The DNA for the CDR3 is TGTGCCAGTAGTACGCGTACGACAGGGGGCCGTGGAAACACCATATATTTT.

V gene TRBV5-1 combines with J gene TRBJ1-2, with a possible D match to TRBD1 (6 bases). Germline lookup yields CDR1 SGHRS and CDR2 YFSETQ. CDR3 length equals 16 residues. Trimming pared 1 base from V and 8 bases from J, leaving 21 bases between. CDR3 region: CASSLWVAGVGDGYTF. The CDR3 nucleotides are TGCGCCAGCAGCTTGTGGGTAGCAGGGGTCGGCGACGGCTACACCTTC.

V is TRBV27 and J is TRBJ1-2; D gene unclear. V was shortened by 5 bases and J by 4 bases, with 17 bases between the two germline ends. The CDR3 sequence is 15 residues long. Germline CDR1 and CDR2: MNHEY and SMNVEV (reference sequence). The CDR3 reads CASSPYPGVSYGYTF. CDR3 coding DNA: TGTGCCAGCAGTCCGTATCCCGGGGTGAGCTATGGCTACACCTTC.

The gene calls are TRBV5-6 and TRBJ1-5; D not certain. The CDR3 consists of 14 residues. CDR1 and CDR2 from the germline V gene are SGHDT and YYEEEE. The V end was cut by 1 base, the J end by 2 bases, with 7 bases between. CDR3 region: CASSLLGGNQPQHF. Written as DNA, the CDR3 is TGTGCCAGCAGCTTGTTGGGAGGCAATCAGCCCCAGCATTTT.

The chain is built from TRBV30 and TRBJ1-1; TRBD1 is a possible D gene (6 bases). Trimming removed 3 bases at V and 10 bases at J, with 18 bases between. The CDR3 sequence is 13 residues long. The V gene's germline CDR1 is GTSNPN and CDR2 SVGIG (reference sequence). The CDR3 loop reads CAWRIPGGQVAFF. In DNA form, the CDR3 reads TGTGCCTGGAGGATACCGGGGGGGCAGGTAGCTTTCTTT.

This chain links TRBV5-1 with TRBJ2-7; 10 bases fit TRBD1. The trim removed 0 bases at V and 6 bases at J, leaving 6 bases unmatched. This CDR3 spans 15 amino acids. Germline CDR1 and CDR2: SGHRS and YFSETQ. The CDR3 region is CASSLAGTGVFEQYF. In nucleotides, the CDR3 is TGCGCCAGCAGCTTGGCCGGGACAGGGGTCTTCGAGCAGTACTTC.

This sequence joins TRBV14 and TRBJ2-1, with D unresolved. The V end was cut by 0 bases, the J end by 7 bases, with 7 bases between. Germline V gene lookup returns CDR1 SGHDN and CDR2 FVKESK. The length of the CDR3 is 13 residues. The chain's CDR3 is CASSQDNRNEQFF. DNA for the CDR3: TGTGCCAGCAGCCAAGATAACAGAAATGAGCAGTTCTTC.

The chain carries TRBV5-8 and TRBJ1-3; D possibly corresponds to TRBD1 (5 bases). Germline V lookup: CDR1 SGHTS, CDR2 YDEGEE. The CDR3 length is 16 residues. Deletions cut 4 bases from V and 0 bases from J, with 14 bases between. The CDR3 bases are TGTGCCAGCAGCCCGACCGCGACAGTCTCTGGAAACACCATATATTTT. Protein product: CASSPTATVSGNTIYF.

The J gene is TRBJ2-7, the V gene TRBV30, with D possibly matching TRBD1 (5 bases). V was pared by 0 bases and J by 4 bases, with 10 bases between. CDR3 length equals 13 residues. Germline V gene sequence: CDR1 GTSNPN, CDR2 SVGIG (reference sequence). The CDR3 region has the DNA TGTGCCTGGAGTGTACGGCAGGGTTACGAGCAGTACTTC. This codes for CAWSVRQGYEQYF.

The chain carries TRBV5-5 and TRBJ1-6, with a possible D match to TRBD1 (5 bases). This CDR3 has 18 residues. Germline-derived CDR1 and CDR2 are SGHKS and YYEKEE (reference sequence). V lost 0 bases to trimming and J lost 4 bases, with 17 bases between them. CDR3 nucleotides: TGTGCCAGCAGCTTGGCCCGGCAGGCGGGGGAATATAATTCACCCCTCCACTTT. Its protein product is CASSLARQAGEYNSPLHF.